Reported below is one T cell receptor (beta chain). Its antigen remains unknown. These patients, aged 18 to 65, had recently diagnosed hyperthyroidism lasting under 2 months. Amplified TCR beta CDR3 regions came from RNA transcripts. Primed by the HTBI set, a first-round RT-PCR was run on the TCR CDR3. TCRdb called the multiplex PCR reads again in MiXCR, with one record for every CDR3 protein. Here the sample spans hundreds of thousands of distinct CDR3 sequences, more than 30% being singletons. The CDR3 length is 15 residues. Per germline, CDR1 SGHVS and CDR2 FQNEAQ. Trimming shortened V by 3 bases and J by 1 base, and 12 bases separated the two germline ends. The data originate from a study of T cells in Graves' hyperthyroidism and ophthalmopathy. Study-level points and caveats: Blood also showed most of the thyroid clonotypes that were expanded above 0.001. The model foresaw ophthalmopathy a median 6.5 months prior to onset.

The sequencing sample was made of blood. The chain joins TRBV7-8 to TRBJ1-1; weak D call: TRBD1 (5 bases). The clonotype was recovered from a man younger than 30 with Graves' hyperthyroidism. CDR3 sequence reads: CASSLGRRGNTEAFF. CDR3 nucleotide sequence: TGTGCCAGCAGCTTGGGACGGAGGGGGAACACTGAAGCTTTCTTT.